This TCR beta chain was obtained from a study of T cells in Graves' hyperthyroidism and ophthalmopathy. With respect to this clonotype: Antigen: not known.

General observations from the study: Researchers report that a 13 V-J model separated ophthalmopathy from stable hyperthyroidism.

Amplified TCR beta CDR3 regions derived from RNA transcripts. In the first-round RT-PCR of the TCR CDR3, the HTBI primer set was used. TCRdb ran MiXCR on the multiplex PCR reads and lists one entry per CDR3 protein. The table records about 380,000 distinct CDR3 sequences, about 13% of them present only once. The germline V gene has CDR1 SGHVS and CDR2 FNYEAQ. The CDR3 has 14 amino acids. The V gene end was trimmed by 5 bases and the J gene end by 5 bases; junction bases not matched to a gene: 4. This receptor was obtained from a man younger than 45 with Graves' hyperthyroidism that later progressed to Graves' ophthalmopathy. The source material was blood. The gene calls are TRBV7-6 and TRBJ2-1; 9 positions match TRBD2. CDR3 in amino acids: CASSRGGGNNEQFF. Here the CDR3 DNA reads TGTGCCAGCAGCCGCGGGGGGGGAAACAATGAGCAGTTCTTC. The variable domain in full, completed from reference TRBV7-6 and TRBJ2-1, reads GAGVSQSPRYKVTKRGQDVALRCDPISGHVSLYWYRQALGQGPEFLTYFNYEAQQDKSGLPNDRFSAERPEGSISTLTIQRTEQRDSAMYRCASSRGGGNNEQFFGPGTRLTVL.